These 7 T cell receptor beta chains were sequenced from one sample in a study of cytomegalovirus exposure and HLA in healthy donors. Researchers ran the PCR with 60 Vbeta and 13 Jbeta primers. Sequencing used immunoSEQ multiplex PCR; TCRdb keeps in-frame clones, though not all of them. Of 60,000 to 95,000 clones detected, approximately 80% appear once; the ten largest clones hold approximately 8.9%. Specimen: PBMCs. These receptors were obtained from a woman in her thirties or forties in good health and CMV-seropositive.

The chain links TRBV2 to TRBJ1-4; D might be TRBD1 (6 bases). Trimming took off 3 bases at V and 4 bases at J, with 12 bases between the two ends. There are 15 residues in the CDR3. Germline V gene sequence: CDR1 SNHLY, CDR2 FYNNEI. The CDR3 region is CASSEDSTVNEKLFF. DNA for the CDR3: TGTGCCAGCAGTGAGGACAGTACCGTTAATGAAAAACTGTTTTTT. The complete variable domain, with remaining parts taken from reference TRBV2 and TRBJ1-4, reads EPEVTQTPSHQVTQMGQEVILRCVPISNHLYFYWYRQILGQKVEFLVSFYNNEISEKSEIFDDQFSVERPDGSNFTLKIRSTKLEDSAMYFCASSEDSTVNEKLFFGSGTQLSVL.

The V gene is TRBV14, the J gene TRBJ2-5; TRBD2 aligns across 9 bases. This CDR3 has 16 amino acids. V was pared by 1 base and J by 5 bases, with 8 bases of the junction left unmatched. CDR1 and CDR2 (germline): SGHDN, FVKESK. CDR3 nucleotides: TGTGCCAGCAGCCAAGCTTCGCTAGCGGGGACGGAGACCCAGTACTTC. Encoded protein: CASSQASLAGTETQYF. The full variable domain, rest sourced from reference TRBV14 and TRBJ2-5, is EAGVTQFPSHSVIEKGQTVTLRCDPISGHDNLYWYRRVMGKEIKFLLHFVKESKQDESGMPNNRFLAERTGGTYSTLKVQPAELEDSGVYFCASSQASLAGTETQYFGPGTRLLVL.

V gene TRBV27 combines with J gene TRBJ2-3; 8 bases fit TRBD2. V shed 4 bases and J 6 bases; nucleotides not matched to a gene: 6. The CDR3 loop spans 14 amino acids. Germline CDR1 reads MNHEY; CDR2 reads SMNVEV (reference sequence). The CDR3 DNA sequence: TGTGCCAGCAGTTCGGGGACTAGGGCCGATACGCAGTATTTT. This sequence encodes CASSSGTRADTQYF.

The CDR3 bases are TGTGCCAGCAGCTTTGGCCAGGGTGTTTTTGGAAACACCATATATTTT. Translating gives CASSFGQGVFGNTIYF. The rearrangement links TRBV7-6 to TRBJ1-3; D is perhaps TRBD1 (5 bases). Germline CDR1 SGHVS, CDR2 FNYEAQ. Trimming stripped 3 bases from V and 3 bases from J, with 15 bases between. This CDR3 is built from 16 residues. The variable domain in full, with the rest retrieved from reference TRBV7-6 and TRBJ1-3, is GAGVSQSPRYKVTKRGQDVALRCDPISGHVSLYWYRQALGQGPEFLTYFNYEAQQDKSGLPNDRFSAERPEGSISTLTIQRTEQRDSAMYRCASSFGQGVFGNTIYFGEGSWLTVV.

The chain joins TRBV5-1 to TRBJ2-1; 12 positions match TRBD2. Looked up from germline, CDR1 is SGHRS and CDR2 is YFSETQ. The CDR3 runs to 16 residues. The V segment lost 4 bases and the J segment 4 bases; nucleotides outside the gene matches: 6. The CDR3 DNA sequence: TGCGCCAGCAGCATCCCTAGCGGGGGGGCATACAATGAGCAGTTCTTC. Encoded protein: CASSIPSGGAYNEQFF.

The CDR3: CASSIDGYEQYF. Here the CDR3 DNA reads TGTGCCAGCAGCATCGACGGGTACGAGCAGTACTTC. This chain uses TRBV7-2 with TRBJ2-5; D uncertain. The DNA end is a closer match to TRBJ2-7, so the J assignment may be wrong. The germline CDR1 and CDR2 sequences are SGHTA and FQGNSA. The CDR3 spans 12 residues.

This chain joins TRBV5-1 and TRBJ2-3; TRBD2 agrees at 10 bases. Germline loops: CDR1 SGHRS, CDR2 YFSETQ. The CDR3 sequence is 18 residues long. V lost 1 base and J lost 5; bases outside the gene matches: 13. The CDR3 sequence is CASSLWASGGVAGDTQYF. The CDR3 DNA is TGCGCCAGCAGCTTGTGGGCTAGCGGGGGAGTTGCGGGAGATACGCAGTATTTT.